This TCR beta chain was identified during a study of CD4 T cells in relation to SARS-CoV-2 and coronaviruses. The overall study: Shared crossreactive spike epitopes were mapped to their HLA restriction.

Generated by immunoSEQ multiplex PCR, the TCRdb table keeps only in-frame clones and is missing some. The sample holds around 20,000 clones, around 75% seen once. The unexposed donors gave CD4+ T cells in about 2010-2019, prior to COVID-19. The cells were cultured for about ten days before CD4+ T cells were isolated. About this clone: The antigen remains unidentified.

There are 12 residues in the CDR3. CDR1 is MNHEY and CDR2 is SVGAGI in the germline V gene. Trimming cost V 6 bases and J 3 bases, with 6 bases left between them. Sequencing input: CD4+ T cells from PBMCs, cultured in vitro. The chain links TRBV6-5 to TRBJ2-1, with D unclear. This TCR was recovered from a human donor in good health. As DNA, the CDR3 is TGTGCCAGCAGGGGCGGCTACAATGAGCAGTTCTTC. Its protein is CASRGGYNEQFF.